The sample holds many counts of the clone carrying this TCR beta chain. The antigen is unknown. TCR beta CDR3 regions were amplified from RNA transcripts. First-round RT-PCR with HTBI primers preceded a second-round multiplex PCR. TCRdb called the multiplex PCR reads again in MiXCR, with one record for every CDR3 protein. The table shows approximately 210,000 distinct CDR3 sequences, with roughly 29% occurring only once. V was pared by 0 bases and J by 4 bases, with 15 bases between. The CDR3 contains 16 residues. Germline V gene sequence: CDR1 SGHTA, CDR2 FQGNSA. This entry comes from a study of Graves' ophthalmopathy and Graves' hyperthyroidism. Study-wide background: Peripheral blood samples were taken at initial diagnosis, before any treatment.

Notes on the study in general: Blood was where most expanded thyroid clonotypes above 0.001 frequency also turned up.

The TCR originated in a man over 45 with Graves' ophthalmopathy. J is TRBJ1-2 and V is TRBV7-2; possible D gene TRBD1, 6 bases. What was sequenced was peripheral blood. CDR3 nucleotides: TGTGCCAGCAGCTTAGCTCCCGGACAGCCGGTCTATGGCTACACCTTC. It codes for CASSLAPGQPVYGYTF.